The entry below describes one T cell receptor beta chain. This entry comes from a study of blood T cell repertoires in COVID-19. Only in-frame clones appear in the TCRdb table, and some are missing; sequencing was by immunoSEQ multiplex PCR. The sample has under 350,000 clones, approximately 90% seen once; the top ten hold about 4.2%. J was trimmed by 4 bases and V by 4 bases; bases with no gene match: 2. This CDR3 has 14 amino acids. CDR1 is LGHDT, CDR2 YNNKEL, per germline (reference sequence). The source of this sequence is a man in his thirties or forties who had recovered from COVID-19. The sample comprised PBMCs or T cells enriched from blood (not recorded which). The V call is TRBV3-1 (or the pseudogene TRBV3-2), the J call TRBJ2-3; 10 bases map to TRBD1. The CDR3 loop reads CASSPDRGADTQYF. For the CDR3, the DNA is TGTGCCAGCAGCCCGGACAGGGGGGCAGATACGCAGTATTTT.